These T cell receptor beta chains were read from a single sample in a study of T cell responses to AZD1222 COVID-19 vaccine. TCRdb keeps only in-frame clones here, not all; method: immunoSEQ multiplex PCR. The data contain about 85,000 clones, about 91% of them seen just once; the ten biggest clones take up about 8%. Sequences were derived from peripheral blood, sampled 28 days after the second AZD1222 dose. The receptors were sampled from an adult who received the AZD1222 COVID-19 vaccine. CDR3s include the opening cysteine and the closing phenylalanine or tryptophan. The D gene is left open where the match is weak. Size is stated for part of the rows, as once, few or many counts, or as a class when the clone is expanded.

abundance: .
len: 15
d_gene: TRBD1
j_gene: TRBJ1-4
v_gene: TRBV7-7
CDR3nt: TGTGCCAGCAGCCCAGGAAGGGGGCCAAGAGAAAAACTGTTTTTT
CDR3aa: CASSPGRGPREKLFF

abundance: .
len: 13
d_gene: TRBD1
j_gene: TRBJ2-7
v_gene: TRBV14
CDR3nt: TGTGCCAGCAGTCACAGGGGGCGCGGCGAGCAGTACTTC
CDR3aa: CASSHRGRGEQYF

abundance: .
len: 13
d_gene: .
j_gene: TRBJ1-2
v_gene: TRBV24-1
CDR3nt: TGTGCCACCAGTGATATGAGAGGGCACGGCTACACCTTC
CDR3aa: CATSDMRGHGYTF

abundance: .
len: 14
d_gene: .
j_gene: TRBJ1-2
v_gene: TRBV19
CDR3nt: TGTGCCAGTAGGGAGGCAGGCGGGCGATATGGCTACACCTTC
CDR3aa: CASREAGGRYGYTF

abundance: .
len: 15
d_gene: TRBD1
j_gene: TRBJ2-7
v_gene: TRBV28
CDR3nt: TGTGCCAGCAAGGCCGGACAGGGGTTCTCCTACGAGCAGTACTTC
CDR3aa: CASKAGQGFSYEQYF

abundance: .
len: 11
d_gene: .
j_gene: TRBJ1-3
v_gene: TRBV7-8
CDR3nt: TGTGCCAGCAGCTTAGGAAACACCATATATTTT
CDR3aa: CASSLGNTIYF

abundance: .
len: 15
d_gene: TRBD1
j_gene: TRBJ1-5
v_gene: TRBV30
CDR3nt: TGTGCCTGCAGCCAGGGACAGGGTGGCAATCAGCCCCAGCATTTT
CDR3aa: CACSQGQGGNQPQHF

abundance: .
len: 14
d_gene: TRBD2
j_gene: TRBJ2-1
v_gene: TRBV7-7
CDR3nt: TGTGCCAGCAGCCTAGCGGGAGGGGGTAATGAGCAGTTCTTC
CDR3aa: CASSLAGGGNEQFF

abundance: .
len: 14
d_gene: .
j_gene: TRBJ1-1
v_gene: TRBV4-2
CDR3nt: TGTGCCAGCAGCCAAGACAGGGTCGAGACTGAAGCTTTCTTT
CDR3aa: CASSQDRVETEAFF

abundance: .
len: 17
d_gene: .
j_gene: TRBJ2-2
v_gene: TRBV5-1
CDR3nt: TGCGCCAGCAGCTACAGTATCGAGGGCCCGAACACCGGGGAGCTGTTTTTT
CDR3aa: CASSYSIEGPNTGELFF

abundance: .
len: 15
d_gene: TRBD2
j_gene: TRBJ2-1
v_gene: TRBV6-2/TRBV6-3
CDR3nt: TGTGCCAGCAGCCGGACTAGCGGGAGGGGTCATGAGCAGTTCTTC
CDR3aa: CASSRTSGRGHEQFF

abundance: .
len: 15
d_gene: TRBD2
j_gene: TRBJ2-5
v_gene: TRBV28
CDR3nt: TGTGCCAGCGGCTTACCAGCGGGAGTCCACGAGACCCAGTACTTC
CDR3aa: CASGLPAGVHETQYF

abundance: .
len: 18
d_gene: TRBD1
j_gene: TRBJ2-2
v_gene: TRBV5-1
CDR3nt: TGCGCCAGCAGCTTGGCCGGGACAGGGGGCGCGGGCACCGGGGAGCTGTTTTTT
CDR3aa: CASSLAGTGGAGTGELFF

abundance: .
len: 17
d_gene: .
j_gene: TRBJ1-3
v_gene: TRBV28
CDR3nt: TGTGCCAGCAGTTTACGTCCGGGACGGACTACTGGAAACACCATATATTTT
CDR3aa: CASSLRPGRTTGNTIYF

abundance: .
len: 14
d_gene: .
j_gene: TRBJ1-4
v_gene: TRBV28
CDR3nt: TGTGCCAGCAGTTCCGCCCCGGAAAGTAAAAAACTGTTTTTT
CDR3aa: CASSSAPESKKLFF

abundance: .
len: 13
d_gene: .
j_gene: TRBJ1-1
v_gene: TRBV11-3
CDR3nt: TGTGCCAGCAGCTTAGGGGGGAACACTGAAGCTTTCTTT
CDR3aa: CASSLGGNTEAFF

abundance: .
len: 14
d_gene: TRBD1
j_gene: TRBJ2-3
v_gene: TRBV2
CDR3nt: TGTGCCAGCAGCTTCACAGGGGGCATAGATACGCAGTATTTT
CDR3aa: CASSFTGGIDTQYF

abundance: .
len: 16
d_gene: .
j_gene: TRBJ2-3
v_gene: TRBV3-1/TRBV3-2
CDR3nt: TGTGCCAGCAGCCAGGATAGCGGCGGGGGCACAGATACGCAGTATTTT
CDR3aa: CASSQDSGGGTDTQYF

abundance: once
len: 14
d_gene: .
j_gene: TRBJ1-5
v_gene: TRBV28
CDR3nt: TGTGCCAGCAGACCTCCCGGGGGTTGGGAGCCCCAGCATTTT
CDR3aa: CASRPPGGWEPQHF

abundance: .
len: 16
d_gene: .
j_gene: TRBJ2-7
v_gene: TRBV28
CDR3nt: TGTGCCAGCAGCTTGGGACCCGGGACTGGCTCCTACGAGCAGTACTTC
CDR3aa: CASSLGPGTGSYEQYF

abundance: .
len: 13
d_gene: .
j_gene: TRBJ1-1
v_gene: TRBV30
CDR3nt: TGTGCCTGGAGTGCCAGGATCAACACTGAAGCTTTCTTT
CDR3aa: CAWSARINTEAFF

abundance: .
len: 15
d_gene: TRBD1
j_gene: TRBJ1-5
v_gene: TRBV18
CDR3nt: TGTGCCAGCTCACCGGTCGAGACAGGGGATCAGCCCCAGCATTTT
CDR3aa: CASSPVETGDQPQHF

abundance: .
len: 15
d_gene: .
j_gene: TRBJ2-1
v_gene: TRBV7-9
CDR3nt: TGTGCCAGCAGCGCTAAATTCCCCTCCTACAATGAGCAGTTCTTC
CDR3aa: CASSAKFPSYNEQFF

abundance: .
len: 13
d_gene: .
j_gene: TRBJ1-1
v_gene: TRBV7-8
CDR3nt: TGTGCCAGCAGCTTAGATCTGGTCACTGAAGCTTTCTTT
CDR3aa: CASSLDLVTEAFF

abundance: once
len: 15
d_gene: TRBD2
j_gene: TRBJ2-5
v_gene: TRBV4-2
CDR3nt: TGTGCCAGCAGCCATGGACTAGCGAACCAAGAGACCCAGTACTTC
CDR3aa: CASSHGLANQETQYF

abundance: .
len: 14
d_gene: .
j_gene: TRBJ2-4
v_gene: TRBV7-2
CDR3nt: TGTGCCAGCAGCGGCCGACTAGCCAAAAACATTCAGTACTTC
CDR3aa: CASSGRLAKNIQYF

abundance: .
len: 17
d_gene: TRBD2
j_gene: TRBJ2-7
v_gene: TRBV6-4
CDR3nt: TGTGCCAGCAGGATAAGGACTAGCGGGAGGCAGTGCTACGAGCAGTACTTC
CDR3aa: CASRIRTSGRQCYEQYF

abundance: .
len: 16
d_gene: .
j_gene: TRBJ2-2
v_gene: TRBV2
CDR3nt: TGTGCCAGCCGGGTGCGAGGGGGGACCCCGGCCGGGGAGCTGTTTTTT
CDR3aa: CASRVRGGTPAGELFF

abundance: .
len: 14
d_gene: TRBD2
j_gene: TRBJ2-7
v_gene: TRBV7-9
CDR3nt: TGTGCCAGCGGCCCCGGGAGCGGGAGCGATGAGCAGTACTTC
CDR3aa: CASGPGSGSDEQYF

abundance: .
len: 16
d_gene: TRBD1
j_gene: TRBJ2-7
v_gene: TRBV2
CDR3nt: TGTGCCAGCAGTGTTCGTCGGACAGGGGAAGAGTACGAGCAGTACTTC
CDR3aa: CASSVRRTGEEYEQYF

abundance: few
len: 16
d_gene: TRBD2
j_gene: TRBJ2-3
v_gene: TRBV4-2
CDR3nt: TGTGCCAGCAGCTTCGGGACTAGCGGATCTTCAGATACGCAGTATTTT
CDR3aa: CASSFGTSGSSDTQYF

abundance: few
len: 15
d_gene: TRBD1
j_gene: TRBJ2-7
v_gene: TRBV7-8
CDR3nt: TGTGCCAGCAGCTTAGTTTGGACAGGGGGAAACGAGCAGTACTTC
CDR3aa: CASSLVWTGGNEQYF

abundance: .
len: 13
d_gene: .
j_gene: TRBJ2-6
v_gene: TRBV27
CDR3nt: TGTGCCAGCAGTTTTACTGGGGCCAACGTCCTGACTTTC
CDR3aa: CASSFTGANVLTF

abundance: .
len: 14
d_gene: .
j_gene: TRBJ1-1
v_gene: TRBV7-2
CDR3nt: TGTGCCAGCAGCACCCCGGGGGGGGGCACTGAAGCTTTCTTT
CDR3aa: CASSTPGGGTEAFF

abundance: .
len: 19
d_gene: TRBD2
j_gene: TRBJ2-3
v_gene: TRBV10-3
CDR3nt: TGTGCCATCAGTGATCAAACTAGCGGGAGTTTGGGAGCGACAGATACGCAGTATTTT
CDR3aa: CAISDQTSGSLGATDTQYF

abundance: .
len: 15
d_gene: TRBD1
j_gene: TRBJ2-1
v_gene: TRBV5-1
CDR3nt: TGCGCCAGCAGCTTACAGGGGGCTCTATACAATGAGCAGTTCTTC
CDR3aa: CASSLQGALYNEQFF

abundance: .
len: 16
d_gene: TRBD1
j_gene: TRBJ2-7
v_gene: TRBV5-6
CDR3nt: TGTGCCAGCAGCAGGACAGGGGGCCTCTCCTCCTACGAGCAGTACTTC
CDR3aa: CASSRTGGLSSYEQYF

abundance: .
len: 13
d_gene: .
j_gene: TRBJ2-5
v_gene: TRBV28
CDR3nt: TGTGCCAGCAGTCACAGAGATCAAGAGACCCAGTACTTC
CDR3aa: CASSHRDQETQYF

abundance: .
len: 12
d_gene: .
j_gene: TRBJ1-1
v_gene: TRBV30
CDR3nt: TGTGCCTGGACACAGGAGAACACTGAAGCTTTCTTT
CDR3aa: CAWTQENTEAFF

abundance: .
len: 16
d_gene: .
j_gene: TRBJ1-1
v_gene: TRBV5-1
CDR3nt: TGCGCCAGCACCAAGATCCCGGGGGGGGCGCAGGCTGAAGCTTTCTTT
CDR3aa: CASTKIPGGAQAEAFF

abundance: .
len: 15
d_gene: .
j_gene: TRBJ2-5
v_gene: TRBV10-3
CDR3nt: TGTGCCATCAGTGAGGGTGGTAGCGCTAAAGAGACCCAGTACTTC
CDR3aa: CAISEGGSAKETQYF

abundance: .
len: 14
d_gene: TRBD1
j_gene: TRBJ2-2
v_gene: TRBV2
CDR3nt: TGTGCCAGCAGTGGGGACAGGGGGCCCGGGGAGCTGTTTTTT
CDR3aa: CASSGDRGPGELFF

abundance: .
len: 16
d_gene: .
j_gene: TRBJ2-2
v_gene: TRBV7-2
CDR3nt: TGTGCCAGCAGCTTAGAGGCGTTGCGGAACACCGGGGAGCTGTTTTTT
CDR3aa: CASSLEALRNTGELFF

abundance: .
len: 15
d_gene: .
j_gene: TRBJ1-1
v_gene: TRBV28
CDR3nt: TGTGCCAGCAGTTTAGCCCCCAACAGCGGGACTGAAGCTTTCTTT
CDR3aa: CASSLAPNSGTEAFF

abundance: .
len: 13
d_gene: .
j_gene: TRBJ2-3
v_gene: TRBV29-1
CDR3nt: TGCAGCGTTGAACGGAGTGGGACAGATACGCAGTATTTT
CDR3aa: CSVERSGTDTQYF

abundance: .
len: 12
d_gene: .
j_gene: TRBJ2-5
v_gene: TRBV6-2/TRBV6-3
CDR3nt: TGTGCCAGCAGCTTTAGCTGGGAGACCCAGTACTTC
CDR3aa: CASSFSWETQYF

abundance: .
len: 15
d_gene: .
j_gene: TRBJ2-2
v_gene: TRBV28
CDR3nt: TGTGCCAGCAGGCCCGCAGGCACGAACACCGGGGAGCTGTTTTTT
CDR3aa: CASRPAGTNTGELFF

abundance: .
len: 15
d_gene: .
j_gene: TRBJ2-5
v_gene: TRBV7-2
CDR3nt: TGTGCCAGCAGCTTTCGACAGCGTCTTGGAGAGACCCAGTACTTC
CDR3aa: CASSFRQRLGETQYF

abundance: .
len: 15
d_gene: .
j_gene: TRBJ1-1
v_gene: TRBV11-2
CDR3nt: TGTGCCAGCAGCCCCCGGACGAGAATGAACACTGAAGCTTTCTTT
CDR3aa: CASSPRTRMNTEAFF